The 29 T cell receptor beta chains reported below all come from one sample, sequenced in a study of T-cell reconstitution after alpha-beta-depleted transplantation in children. Researchers prepared the TCRbeta library using unique molecular identifiers, the study reports. TCRdb analysed the PCR reads with MiXCR anew, one entry per CDR3 protein. In the table there are roughly 28,000 distinct CDR3 sequences, roughly a sixth of which are singletons. This sample comprised PBMCs, mostly from graft donor cells, obtained 60 days after TCRalphabeta/CD19-depleted stem cell transplant. These receptors came from a male patient between 2 and 10 years old who had a stem cell transplant for acute lymphoblastic leukemia, so the T cells may come from the graft donor.

The V call is TRBV7-2, the J call TRBJ2-1; unclear D gene. The CDR3 covers 13 residues. V was shortened by 2 bases and J by 7 bases, with 9 bases between the two germline ends. Germline loops: CDR1 SGHTA, CDR2 FQGNSA. CDR3 protein: CASSLLGLNEQFF. In DNA form, the CDR3 reads TGTGCCAGCAGCTTATTGGGTTTAAATGAGCAGTTCTTC.

This chain uses TRBV9 with TRBJ1-2; 7 bases line up with TRBD1. The germline V gene has CDR1 SGDLS and CDR2 YYNGEE. Trimming took 2 bases from V and 4 from J; bases not matched to a gene: 11. The CDR3 sequence is 16 residues long. The CDR3 sequence is CASSVGTDSFIYGYTF. The CDR3 DNA sequence: TGTGCCAGCAGCGTCGGGACAGATAGTTTTATCTATGGCTACACCTTC.

The chain uses TRBV28 and TRBJ1-6; no reliable D call. There are 13 residues in the CDR3. V lost 10 bases and J lost 8, with 15 bases in between. The V gene's germline CDR1 is MDHEN and CDR2 SYDVKM. The CDR3 spells CATMPQIDSPLHF. DNA for the CDR3: TGTGCCACCATGCCTCAAATTGATTCACCCCTCCACTTT. The entire variable domain, with the rest obtained from reference TRBV28 and TRBJ1-6, is as follows: DVKVTQSSRYLVKRTGEKVFLECVQDMDHENMFWYRQDPGLGLRLIYFSYDVKMKEKGDIPEGYSVSREKKERFSLILESASTNQTSMYLCATMPQIDSPLHFGNGTRLTVT.

This clonotype was seen a few times. This rearrangement joins TRBV13 to TRBJ2-3; D not resolved. The CDR3 contains 12 residues. Germline CDR1 reads PRHDT; CDR2 reads FYEKMQ (reference sequence). V lost 5 bases and J lost 5, with 8 bases in between. This CDR3 is CASSPQLDTQYF. CDR3 DNA: TGTGCCAGCAGCCCCCAGTTAGATACGCAGTATTTT.

This clonotype was seen ten or more times. The gene calls are TRBV6-2 or TRBV6-3 and TRBJ2-5; TRBD1 matches 8 bases. The CDR3 runs to 16 residues. Germline CDR1 and CDR2: MNHEY and SVGEGT. J was trimmed by 2 bases and V by 6 bases; bases with no gene match: 11. The CDR3 nucleotides are TGTGCCAGCAGCGACGGGACAGGACAACGGCAAGAGACCCAGTACTTC. This translates into CASSDGTGQRQETQYF.

As for this clonotype: A much larger clone differs by one base, so this may be a read error. This is likely a read error, given that the CDR3 carries no conserved phenylalanine or tryptophan at its end. V usage is TRBV4-3 and J usage is TRBJ1-6; 9 bases line up with TRBD1. Per the germline V gene, CDR1 is LGHNA and CDR2 is YSLEER. The CDR3 spans 12 residues. Germline trimming cut 6 bases from V and 9 bases from J; bases unmatched to any gene: 0. The CDR3 region has the DNA TGCGCCAGCAGGGGACAGGGTTCACCCCTCCACTGT. It is translated as CASRGQGSPLHC.

This clonotype has ten or more counts. CDR3 residues: CASTVDRGGYEQYF. For the CDR3, the DNA is TGTGCCAGCACCGTTGATCGGGGGGGCTACGAGCAGTACTTC. The chain recombines TRBV12-3 or TRBV12-4 with TRBJ2-7; TRBD2 matches at 8 bases. The CDR3 has 14 residues. Trimming at V came to 7 bases and at J to 3 bases, leaving 8 bases not matched to a gene.

This clonotype was detected only a few times. The chain employs TRBV3-1 and TRBJ1-1; weak D call: TRBD1 (6 bases). The length of the CDR3 is 14 residues. CDR1 and CDR2 from the germline V gene are LGHDT and YNNKEL (reference sequence). The V end was cut by 4 bases, the J end by 1 base, with 10 bases between. CDR3 residues: CASSPSGQNTEAFF. The CDR3 nucleotides read TGTGCCAGCAGCCCCTCGGGACAGAACACTGAAGCTTTCTTT.

The genes are TRBV20-1 and TRBJ1-6; 8 bases agree with TRBD1. CDR3 length: 16 amino acids. Germline V CDR1 and CDR2: DFQATT, SNEGSKA (reference sequence). V was clipped by 5 bases and J by 2 bases; unmatched bases: 8. The CDR3 DNA follows: TGCAGTGCTGGACATGCAGGGGGCGCCTATAATTCACCCCTCCACTTT. This sequence encodes CSAGHAGGAYNSPLHF.

This clonotype was found a few times. The rearrangement links TRBV5-1 to TRBJ1-2; 9 bases are a match to TRBD1. The CDR3 sequence is 15 residues long. The trim removed 4 bases at V and 2 bases at J, leaving 6 bases unmatched. CDR1 and CDR2 (germline): SGHRS, YFSETQ. The CDR3 DNA is TGCGCCAGCAGCCGGGACAGGGTGTCCAACTATGGCTACACCTTC. Amino acids: CASSRDRVSNYGYTF.

This clonotype occurred once. One junction end does not reproduce the germline sequence, and a read error may be involved. This chain links TRBV7-6 with TRBJ2-1; the match to TRBD2 covers 12 bases. CDR1 SGHVS and CDR2 FNYEAQ come from the germline V gene. This CDR3 comprises 17 residues. The CDR3 reads CTSSLEASGGADNEQFF. The CDR3 DNA follows: TGTACCAGCAGCTTAGAGGCTAGCGGGGGGGCGGACAATGAGCAGTTCTTC.

This clonotype has a count of ten or more. V is TRBV5-6 and J is TRBJ1-1; D not certain. The CDR3 covers 13 residues. The V end was cut by 3 bases, the J end by 1 base, with 7 bases between. Germline values: CDR1 SGHDT, CDR2 YYEEEE. CDR3 region: CASSSGKNTEAFF. The CDR3 DNA is TGTGCCAGCAGCTCTGGGAAGAACACTGAAGCTTTCTTT.

Worth noting for this clonotype: One junction end disagrees with the germline gene, perhaps due to a read error. The chain has TRBV13 and TRBJ2-7; D gene uncertain. The V gene's germline CDR1 is PRHDT and CDR2 FYEKMQ (reference sequence). The CDR3 consists of 13 residues. The CDR3 bases are TGTGCCATCAGCGCCGGGCTGATTTGCGAGCAGTACTTC. Its translation is CAISAGLICEQYF. Looking up the rest from reference TRBV13 and TRBJ2-7 gives the full variable domain: AAGVIQSPRHLIKEKRETATLKCYPIPRHDTVYWYQQGPGQDPQFLISFYEKMQSDKGSIPDRFSAQQFSDYHSELNMSSLELGDSALYFCAISAGLICEQYFGPGTRLTVT.

V usage is TRBV20-1 and J usage is TRBJ1-2; D is uncertain. Germline assignment: CDR1 DFQATT and CDR2 SNEGSKA (reference sequence). The CDR3 totals 14 residues. V lost 1 base, J lost 2 bases, and 11 bases lay in between. The CDR3 loop is CSARVPTLNYGYTF. DNA for the CDR3: TGCAGTGCTAGAGTCCCGACTTTAAACTATGGCTACACCTTC.

This clonotype came up a few times. V and J are TRBV10-2 and TRBJ2-7; 7 nucleotides match TRBD2. In germline, CDR1 is WSHSY, CDR2 SAAADI. After removal of 5 bases from V and 6 bases from J, the junction contained 10 bases not matched to a gene. The CDR3 is 14 residues long. DNA for the CDR3: TGCGCCAGCAGTACTGGCGGGAGCATTGGCGAGCAGTACTTC. This encodes CASSTGGSIGEQYF.

The CDR3 loop reads CASSRGVLTFSSYNEQFF. The CDR3, as DNA: TGTGCCAGCAGCCGAGGTGTTTTGACTTTTAGCTCCTACAATGAGCAGTTCTTC. The rearrangement links TRBV5-6 to TRBJ2-1; D is undetermined. V lost 4 bases and J 0 bases, leaving 20 bases between the germline ends. The CDR3 runs to 18 residues. Germline V gene data show CDR1 as SGHDT and CDR2 as YYEEEE.

This clonotype appeared a few times. V is TRBV4-3 and J is TRBJ1-4; 10 nucleotides align to TRBD1. This CDR3 is 19 amino acids long. From germline, CDR1 is LGHNA and CDR2 YSLEER. V shed 2 bases and J 2 bases; nucleotides not matched to a gene: 11. CDR3 DNA: TGCGCCAGCAGCCAACCCCCTGCGGGACAGGGGCGCACTAATGAAAAACTGTTTTTT. Translation: CASSQPPAGQGRTNEKLFF.

This clonotype was found a few times. V and J are TRBV6-1 and TRBJ2-3; possibly TRBD1 for D (5 bases). V was pared by 4 bases and J by 2 bases, with 16 bases between. Germline-derived CDR1 and CDR2 are MNHNS and SASEGT. This CDR3 has 16 residues. CDR3 residues: CASSVSSGSLTDTQYF. CDR3 coding DNA: TGTGCCAGCAGTGTATCCTCAGGGTCCCTCACAGATACGCAGTATTTT.

V usage is TRBV29-1 and J usage is TRBJ1-1; D perhaps matches TRBD1 (5 bases). Germline V gene sequence: CDR1 SQVTM, CDR2 ANQGSEA. This CDR3 is 14 amino acids long. V was trimmed by 4 bases and J by 4 bases, leaving 16 bases between them. Here the CDR3 DNA reads TGCAGCGTTGGGCAGGGAAGGGGCGGCACTGAAGCTTTCTTT. Protein: CSVGQGRGGTEAFF.

The chain has TRBV6-1 and TRBJ2-3, with no clear D. CDR1 and CDR2 (germline): MNHNS, SASEGT. The CDR3 loop spans 12 amino acids. The V end was cut by 1 base, the J end by 6 bases, with 5 bases between. The CDR3 DNA reads TGTGCCAGCAGTGAAGTCGGGGATACGCAGTATTTT. Translated, it gives CASSEVGDTQYF.

This clonotype was counted many times. This chain uses TRBV6-5 with TRBJ2-1; 13 bases align to TRBD2. The CDR3 has 14 amino acids. Germline loops: CDR1 MNHEY, CDR2 SVGAGI. V gave up 8 bases and J gave up 2 bases; unmatched junction bases: 0. CDR3 loop: CASGTSGTYNEQFF. Written as DNA, the CDR3 is TGTGCCAGCGGGACTAGCGGGACCTACAATGAGCAGTTCTTC.

The V gene is TRBV27, the J gene TRBJ2-1; 8 nucleotides match TRBD2. This CDR3 is 14 amino acids long. Germline V lookup: CDR1 MNHEY, CDR2 SMNVEV (reference sequence). V shed 3 bases, J shed 5 bases, and the junction held 3 bases outside the gene matches. For the CDR3, the DNA is TGTGCCAGCAGTTTCACGGGGGGGCACAATGAGCAGTTCTTC. Amino acids: CASSFTGGHNEQFF.

This clonotype was counted ten times or more. The V and J genes are TRBV5-1 and TRBJ2-3; D is unclear. The length of the CDR3 is 15 residues. CDR1 is SGHRS, CDR2 YFSETQ, per germline. V was clipped by 0 bases and J by 0 bases, with 8 bases between them. The CDR3 sequence is CASSLGSTSTDTQYF. CDR3 DNA sequence: TGCGCCAGCAGCTTGGGGAGTACTAGCACAGATACGCAGTATTTT.

The chain links TRBV20-1 to TRBJ1-1, with TRBD1 matching 7 bases. The CDR3 runs 14 residues. The J segment lost 11 bases and the V segment lost 4 bases, leaving 16 bases of the junction unmatched. Germline V lookup: CDR1 DFQATT, CDR2 SNEGSKA (reference sequence). Here the CDR3 DNA reads TGCAGTGCTATGGTTCAGGGACAGACCGTGGGGGCTTTCTTT. Its protein is CSAMVQGQTVGAFF.

This clonotype has ten or more counts. The rearrangement links TRBV5-1 to TRBJ2-1; D not resolved. CDR3 length: 13 residues. The germline V gene encodes CDR1 SGHRS and CDR2 YFSETQ. Deletions cut 1 base from V and 8 bases from J, with 10 bases between. CDR3 bases: TGCGCCAGCAGCTTGCAGTGGCGCGATGAGCAGTTCTTC. It specifies CASSLQWRDEQFF.

Only a few counts were recorded for this clonotype. CDR3 region: CASSYRATNEKLFF. CDR3 sequence (DNA): TGTGCCAGCAGCTACAGGGCAACTAATGAAAAACTGTTTTTT. V gene TRBV5-6 combines with J gene TRBJ1-4, with D possibly matching TRBD1 (6 bases). The V and J ends lost 3 bases and 0 bases respectively, with 6 bases between them. CDR3 length: 14 residues. The germline CDR1 and CDR2 sequences are SGHDT and YYEEEE.

This clonotype was seen repeatedly, ten times or more. The CDR3 DNA reads TGTGCCAGCTCCCCTAACACAGATACGCAGTATTTT. It yields the protein CASSPNTDTQYF. The rearrangement links TRBV18 to TRBJ2-3; D not resolved. CDR1 is KGHSH and CDR2 is LQKENI in the germline V gene. V lost 6 bases to trimming and J lost 2 bases, with 6 bases between them. CDR3 length equals 12 residues.

This clonotype was seen a handful of times. The chain employs TRBV9 and TRBJ2-3; 10 nucleotides line up with TRBD2. The CDR3 spans 18 residues. Germline values: CDR1 SGDLS, CDR2 YYNGEE. Trimming removed 1 base from V and 0 bases from J; junction bases left unmatched: 8. This CDR3 reads CASSVFPWTSGSTDTQYF. CDR3 bases: TGTGCCAGCAGCGTATTCCCGTGGACTAGCGGAAGCACAGATACGCAGTATTTT.

By share of the sample, this clonotype is large. The J gene is TRBJ2-1, the V gene TRBV5-1; either TRBD1 or TRBD2 may supply D (5 bases each). CDR1 is SGHRS, CDR2 YFSETQ, per germline. V lost 0 bases, J lost 6 bases, and 10 bases lay in between. The CDR3 is made up of 14 amino acids. Written as DNA, the CDR3 is TGCGCCAGCAGCTTGGTCGGGGCAAGCAATGAGCAGTTCTTC. Residues: CASSLVGASNEQFF.